This is a list of T cell receptor beta chains from one sample in a study of T cell responses to AZD1222 COVID-19 vaccine. Measured with immunoSEQ multiplex PCR; TCRdb has only the in-frame clones, and not every one. The sample consists of under 150,000 clones, about 90% of them appearing once. The specimen comprised peripheral blood, sampled 28 days after the second AZD1222 dose. These receptors all stem from an adult who received the AZD1222 COVID-19 vaccine. Each CDR3 is given with its conserved first and last residue.

cdr3_length | v_call | cdr3_aa
14 | TRBV13 | CASSGGLFNTEAFF
15 | TRBV10-3 | CAISGRQGSGETQYF
14 | TRBV19 | CASSLDSRGTEAFF
13 | TRBV6-6 | CASSWTGGEPQHF
14 | TRBV9 | CASSVDRVGQPQHF
13 | TRBV14 | CASSQIGEDTQYF
13 | TRBV7-9 | CASSPREIDGYTF
13 | TRBV19 | CASSQGMDYGYTF
13 | TRBV19 | CASRSGIGEKLFF
12 | TRBV12-3/TRBV12-4 | CASSNLPETQYF
14 | TRBV2 | CASSDARVWETQYF
12 | TRBV3-1/TRBV3-2 | CASSQGRASYTF
11 | TRBV12-3/TRBV12-4 | CASSLRMQAFF
14 | TRBV24-1 | CATSARWGTGELFF
12 | TRBV5-8 | CASSPGLATWYF
16 | TRBV5-1 | CASSLGTRARNEKLFF
14 | TRBV6-5 | CASNRGRYQETQYF
16 | TRBV5-1 | CASGSEGPASNEKLFF
15 | TRBV5-1 | CASSFGQGFIYGYTF
16 | TRBV7-2 | CASSLWLAGGADTQYF
16 | TRBV10-3 | CAISESGRISYNEQFF
13 | TRBV7-9 | CASSLAGDSPLHF
16 | TRBV2 | CASSVQAGGGQDTQYF
13 | TRBV10-3 | CAIRADSNYGYTF
16 | TRBV19 | CASSPRAGGGYNEQFF
14 | TRBV4-3 | CASSQGGQGVEAFF
15 | TRBV11-2 | CASSSNLVQGRSCTF
15 | TRBV18 | CASSPLGTASQPQHF
18 | TRBV5-4 | CASSTWTGGSSGANVLTF
12 | TRBV5-4 | CASSPGGNTIYF
14 | TRBV7-9 | CASSLGSGWETQYF
13 | TRBV2 | CASNTGDYYGFTF
17 | TRBV4-2 | CASSQGELSNSNQPQHF
16 | TRBV6-4 | CASSDSSDNPYNEQFF
13 | TRBV5-1 | CASSLGQTNEQFF
15 | TRBV2 | CASSPSGKGGDTQYF
15 | TRBV19 | CASRTPGGRTGELFF
13 | TRBV28 | CASTQIGLRGYTF
13 | TRBV18 | CASSPAQNYGYTF
14 | TRBV5-1 | CASSLLAGVSEQYF
12 | TRBV12-3/TRBV12-4 | CASSLGGQPQHF
16 | TRBV5-1 | CASSHRRLAGTETQYF